This TCR beta chain was recorded in a study of T cell clonotyping in hematopoietic cell transplantation. Broader study findings: After transplant, recipient diversity fell while pathologically expanded clonotypes grew through day 180. Cells were unsorted, so CD4 and CD8 contributions were not separated. Graft donor and pretransplant recipient Inverse Simpson Index values predicted broader posttransplant TCR diversity.

Blood collection times were about day -28 and days 30, 100, 180 posttransplant. The CDR3 totals 17 residues. Trimming shortened V by 1 base and J by 3 bases, and 16 bases separated the two germline ends. Germline V gives CDR1 SGHNT, CDR2 YENEEA. The protocol was immunoSEQ multiplex PCR, while the TCRdb copy is restricted to in-frame clones and leaves out a portion. The sample has several thousand clones, around 97% seen once. Concerning this clone: Its target is unknown.

The source material was peripheral blood mononuclear cells, sampled 100 days after allogeneic stem cell transplant. The sequence derives from a male patient aged 55-69 years who had an allogeneic stem cell transplant from a related donor, so the T cells may come from the graft donor. Some clones in this sample may be carry-over from other donors' samples. This chain connects TRBV11-3 to TRBJ2-1; a weak D match, TRBD1 (6 bases). The CDR3 reads CASSLGYREIHYNEQFF. The CDR3 nucleotides are TGTGCCAGCAGCTTAGGTTACAGGGAAATTCACTACAATGAGCAGTTCTTC.